The next 10 T cell receptor beta chains were all read from a single sample in a study of cytomegalovirus exposure and HLA in healthy donors. Vbeta (60) and Jbeta (13) primers were used in the PCR. TCRdb keeps only in-frame clones here, not all; method: immunoSEQ multiplex PCR. Counted here are 99,000 or so clones, over 75% occurring once; the ten biggest clones make up 6.5% to 9.5%. Sequencing was done on a sample of PBMCs. These receptors were obtained from a woman between 35 and 50 years old in good health and CMV-seropositive.

About this clone: At one of its ends the junction is not consistent with the germline gene, which may arise from a read error. V usage is TRBV7-9 and J usage is TRBJ2-6; 10 nucleotides line up with TRBD2. The CDR3 runs 19 residues. Per germline, CDR1 SEHNR and CDR2 FQNEAQ (reference sequence). The CDR3 DNA follows: TGTTCCAGCAGTGTAGCGCCCGGACTAGCGGACTCTGGGGCCAACGTCCTGACTTTC. Translation: CSSSVAPGLADSGANVLTF.

V and J are TRBV2 and TRBJ1-6; D gene uncertain. The V gene's germline CDR1 is SNHLY and CDR2 FYNNEI. Trimming shortened V by 3 bases and J by 7 bases, and 7 bases separated the two germline ends. The CDR3 length is 13 residues. The CDR3 spells CASSDVENSPLHF. As DNA, the CDR3 is TGTGCCAGCAGTGATGTTGAGAATTCACCCCTCCACTTT.

This clone was observed a handful of times. The V and J genes are TRBV6-5 and TRBJ2-3; 7 bases line up with TRBD2. Trimming took 1 base from V and 2 from J; bases not matched to a gene: 6. This CDR3 is 16 amino acids long. Germline CDR1 MNHEY, CDR2 SVGAGI. CDR3 DNA: TGTGCCAGCAGTTACTTTGCGGGAGCGATCACAGATACGCAGTATTTT. Translated: CASSYFAGAITDTQYF.

This sequence joins TRBV4-1 and TRBJ2-7; the match to TRBD1 covers 12 bases. J was trimmed by 4 bases and V by 5 bases; bases with no gene match: 3. CDR1 and CDR2 (germline): MGHRA, YSYEKL. This CDR3 is built from 14 residues. CDR3 in amino acids: CASSLGQGAYEQYF. Here the CDR3 DNA reads TGCGCCAGCAGCTTGGGACAGGGGGCTTACGAGCAGTACTTC.

The CDR3 DNA is TGTGCCACCAGGAGGAGGACAGCCAATCCCTACGAGCAGTACTTC. Its translation: CATRRRTANPYEQYF. The V gene is TRBV28, the J gene TRBJ2-7, with D tentatively TRBD1 (6 bases). The CDR3 covers 15 residues. The V end was cut by 10 bases, the J end by 2 bases, with 21 bases between. CDR1 and CDR2 from the germline V gene are MDHEN and SYDVKM.

The rearrangement joins TRBV6-4 to TRBJ1-5, with D tentatively TRBD1 (6 bases). Trimming cost V 6 bases and J 6 bases, with 15 bases left between them. CDR1 is MRHNA and CDR2 is SNTAGT in the germline V gene. The CDR3 contains 14 residues. The CDR3 reads CASSPGAGVQPQHF. CDR3 DNA sequence: TGTGCCAGCAGCCCCGGGGCAGGGGTTCAGCCCCAGCATTTT.

This clone came up once. The J gene is TRBJ2-3, the V gene TRBV27, with TRBD2 identical over 13 bases. The CDR3 extends over 18 amino acids. With V trimmed by 6 bases and J by 6 bases, 15 bases remained unmatched. Germline CDR1 MNHEY, CDR2 SMNVEV (reference sequence). The CDR3 coding sequence is TGTGCCAGCAGCCGCAATCCGTGGACTAGCGGGAGTCCGGATACGCAGTATTTT. It yields the protein CASSRNPWTSGSPDTQYF.

This clone was detected once. This chain uses TRBV4-1 with TRBJ1-5; D remains unclear. Trimming removed 4 bases at V and 5 bases at J, with 18 bases between. The CDR3 totals 16 residues. Germline lookup yields CDR1 MGHRA and CDR2 YSYEKL. The CDR3 sequence: CASSPAVARIDQPQHF. CDR3 DNA sequence: TGCGCCAGCAGCCCGGCGGTGGCACGGATCGATCAGCCCCAGCATTTT.

This clone has a handful of counts. The CDR3 region has the DNA TGTGCCAGCAGCAAGATGGGGAGGGTTGGGCCCTCTCGGGAGCTGTTTTTT. Its protein product is CASSKMGRVGPSRELFF. The chain employs TRBV5-4 and TRBJ2-2; 7 positions match TRBD2. CDR1 and CDR2 (germline): SGHNT, YYREEE (reference sequence). CDR3 length equals 17 residues. J was trimmed by 9 bases and V by 4 bases; bases with no gene match: 18. The variable domain in full, with the rest retrieved from reference TRBV5-4 and TRBJ2-2, is ETGVTQSPTHLIKTRGQQVTLRCSSQSGHNTVSWYQQALGQGPQFIFQYYREEENGRGNFPPRFSGLQFPNYSSELNVNALELDDSALYLCASSKMGRVGPSRELFFGEGSRLTVL.

This rearrangement joins TRBV19 to TRBJ2-1; D is undetermined. Trimming shortened V by 0 bases and J by 4 bases, and 7 bases separated the two germline ends. This CDR3 comprises 14 residues. The V gene's germline CDR1 is LNHDA and CDR2 SQIVND (reference sequence). CDR3 DNA: TGTGCCAGTAGTATAGATCACGGTTACAATGAGCAGTTCTTC. It translates to CASSIDHGYNEQFF.